Listed below are T cell receptor beta chains from one sample, sequenced in a study of blood T cells in healthy people across ages. TCRdb called the 5' RACE reads again in MiXCR, with one record for every CDR3 protein. The sample includes fewer than 750,000 distinct CDR3 sequences, roughly half seen only once; the top ten take around an eighth. The sequencing sample was made of blood. The receptor source for this set is a woman aged 80 or older in good health. CDR3s include the opening cysteine and the closing phenylalanine or tryptophan. A D gene is named only where the DNA matches it firmly. The listing skips clone size in some rows; elsewhere it reads once, few, many or a size class.

d_gene: TRBD2
len: 17
abundance: -
v_gene: TRBV7-2
j_gene: TRBJ2-7
CDR3nt: TGTGCCAGCAGCCCCGGAGGGCTAGCGGAGCTCCTCTACGAGCAGTACTTC
CDR3aa: CASSPGGLAELLYEQYF

d_gene: TRBD2
len: 17
abundance: -
v_gene: TRBV6-2/TRBV6-3
j_gene: TRBJ2-3
CDR3nt: TGTGCCAGCACACCGCAGCACCCGCTAGCGGGAGATGATACGCAGTATTTT
CDR3aa: CASTPQHPLAGDDTQYF

d_gene: -
len: 12
abundance: many
v_gene: TRBV7-9
j_gene: TRBJ2-7
CDR3nt: TGTGCCAGCAGCCTCTCGGGGGACGAGCAGTACTTC
CDR3aa: CASSLSGDEQYF

d_gene: TRBD1
len: 16
abundance: few
v_gene: TRBV10-3
j_gene: TRBJ2-7
CDR3nt: TGTGCCATCAGTGAATCCGCCGGGACAGGGGATTACGAGCAGTACTTC
CDR3aa: CAISESAGTGDYEQYF

d_gene: TRBD2
len: 13
abundance: -
v_gene: TRBV30
j_gene: TRBJ2-1
CDR3nt: TGTGCCCACGGCGGGAGGGACTACAATGAGCAGTTCTTC
CDR3aa: CAHGGRDYNEQFF

d_gene: -
len: 14
abundance: few
v_gene: TRBV20-1
j_gene: TRBJ1-6
CDR3nt: TGCAGTGCTACGGACCGAGGGAGGAATTCACCCCCCCACTTT
CDR3aa: CSATDRGRNSPPHF

d_gene: -
len: 13
abundance: -
v_gene: TRBV20-1
j_gene: TRBJ2-1
CDR3nt: TGCAGTGCCCCCGTGGGGCAGACCAATGAGCAGTTCTTC
CDR3aa: CSAPVGQTNEQFF

d_gene: -
len: 14
abundance: -
v_gene: TRBV7-9
j_gene: TRBJ1-2
CDR3nt: TGTGCCAGCAGCCCGGACGGGGGCCCCTATGGCTACACCTTC
CDR3aa: CASSPDGGPYGYTF

d_gene: -
len: 14
abundance: -
v_gene: TRBV3-1
j_gene: TRBJ2-5
CDR3nt: TGTGTCAGCAGCTTACCGGGAGCTCAAGAGACCCAGTACTTC
CDR3aa: CVSSLPGAQETQYF

d_gene: -
len: 14
abundance: -
v_gene: TRBV3-1
j_gene: TRBJ2-5
CDR3nt: TGTGCCAGCAGCCAAGCGGCTAGTCGAGAGACCCAGTACTTC
CDR3aa: CASSQAASRETQYF

d_gene: -
len: 14
abundance: -
v_gene: TRBV20-1
j_gene: TRBJ2-7
CDR3nt: TGCAGTGCTAGGGGAGACAGGCGAGTCCACGAGCAGTACTTC
CDR3aa: CSARGDRRVHEQYF

d_gene: -
len: 16
abundance: -
v_gene: TRBV4-2
j_gene: TRBJ2-7
CDR3nt: TGTGCCAGCAGCCAAGAAGGGGGGAGGACGTGGTTCGAGCAGTACTTC
CDR3aa: CASSQEGGRTWFEQYF

d_gene: -
len: 16
abundance: -
v_gene: TRBV15
j_gene: TRBJ2-1
CDR3nt: TGTGCCACCAGCAGAGCTGTGACGGATCTCTACAATGAGCAGTTCTTC
CDR3aa: CATSRAVTDLYNEQFF

d_gene: -
len: 14
abundance: -
v_gene: TRBV18
j_gene: TRBJ2-7
CDR3nt: TGTGCCAGCTCACCCCTCCCCACAGGCGCCGAGCAGTACTTC
CDR3aa: CASSPLPTGAEQYF

d_gene: -
len: 15
abundance: -
v_gene: TRBV6-1
j_gene: TRBJ1-5
CDR3nt: TGTGCCAGCAGTGAAACGCCGGGGGGGAATCAGCCCCAGCATTTT
CDR3aa: CASSETPGGNQPQHF

d_gene: TRBD1
len: 13
abundance: -
v_gene: TRBV20-1
j_gene: TRBJ2-7
CDR3nt: TGCAGTGCTTGGACAGGGATCGGCTACGAGCAGTACTTC
CDR3aa: CSAWTGIGYEQYF

d_gene: TRBD1
len: 15
abundance: few
v_gene: TRBV9
j_gene: TRBJ2-5
CDR3nt: TGTGCCAGCAGCGTGAGGGGGCAACCTTGGGATGAGCAGTACTTC
CDR3aa: CASSVRGQPWDEQYF

d_gene: -
len: 16
abundance: few
v_gene: TRBV20-1
j_gene: TRBJ2-1
CDR3nt: TGCAGTGCTGCCCCAGGGGATGCCTACTCCTACAATGAGCAGTTCTTC
CDR3aa: CSAAPGDAYSYNEQFF

d_gene: -
len: 11
abundance: many
v_gene: TRBV5-5
j_gene: TRBJ2-3
CDR3nt: TGTGCCAGCAGCCCCTTGAATACGCAGTATTTT
CDR3aa: CASSPLNTQYF

d_gene: TRBD2
len: 13
abundance: many
v_gene: TRBV3-1
j_gene: TRBJ2-1
CDR3nt: TGTGCCAGCAGCTACCCGATGGGGCGGGAGAAGTTCTTC
CDR3aa: CASSYPMGREKFF

d_gene: -
len: 15
abundance: -
v_gene: TRBV6-6
j_gene: TRBJ1-2
CDR3nt: TGTCCCAGCAGTCACCGGGACCGGGGAGACTATGGCTACACCTTC
CDR3aa: CPSSHRDRGDYGYTF

d_gene: TRBD1
len: 19
abundance: -
v_gene: TRBV30
j_gene: TRBJ2-3
CDR3nt: TGTGCCTGGGCCCCCATGTCTGCCGGACAGGGGGTTAGTGCGGATACGCAGTATTTT
CDR3aa: CAWAPMSAGQGVSADTQYF

d_gene: -
len: 13
abundance: -
v_gene: TRBV20-1
j_gene: TRBJ1-4
CDR3nt: TGCAGTGCTAGGGAGGGGGAAAATGAAAAACTGTTTTTT
CDR3aa: CSAREGENEKLFF

d_gene: -
len: 16
abundance: -
v_gene: TRBV2
j_gene: TRBJ1-6
CDR3nt: TGTGCCAGCAGCGCGGCAGGAACGGCGATCGATTCACCCCTCCACTTT
CDR3aa: CASSAAGTAIDSPLHF

d_gene: TRBD2
len: 18
abundance: -
v_gene: TRBV4-1
j_gene: TRBJ2-1
CDR3nt: TGCGCCAGCAGCCAAGTCGAAGGACTAGCGGGAGACGGCAATGAGCAGTTCTTC
CDR3aa: CASSQVEGLAGDGNEQFF

d_gene: TRBD2
len: 16
abundance: -
v_gene: TRBV20-1
j_gene: TRBJ2-3
CDR3nt: TGCAGTGCTAGAGATGAGGCGGGACTACGAACAGATACGCAGTATTTT
CDR3aa: CSARDEAGLRTDTQYF

d_gene: -
len: 13
abundance: many
v_gene: TRBV3-1
j_gene: TRBJ2-1
CDR3nt: TGTGCCAGCAGCCGGCGTCGTGGAAATGAGCAGTTCTTC
CDR3aa: CASSRRRGNEQFF

d_gene: TRBD2
len: 16
abundance: -
v_gene: TRBV10-3
j_gene: TRBJ2-5
CDR3nt: TGTGCCATCAGTGAGTCGACTAGCGGGTCCCAAGAGACCCAGTACTTC
CDR3aa: CAISESTSGSQETQYF

d_gene: -
len: 14
abundance: -
v_gene: TRBV9
j_gene: TRBJ2-5
CDR3nt: TGTGCCAGCAGCGTGAATTGGGGGTTAGAGACCCAGTACTTC
CDR3aa: CASSVNWGLETQYF

d_gene: -
len: 14
abundance: -
v_gene: TRBV20-1
j_gene: TRBJ2-7
CDR3nt: TGCAGTGCTAGAGGTTGGGACTGGACCTACGAGCAGTACTTC
CDR3aa: CSARGWDWTYEQYF

d_gene: TRBD1
len: 15
abundance: -
v_gene: TRBV10-3
j_gene: TRBJ2-7
CDR3nt: TGTGCCAGCAGTGGCATCGGGACAGACCCCTACGAGCAGTACTTC
CDR3aa: CASSGIGTDPYEQYF

d_gene: -
len: 15
abundance: -
v_gene: TRBV24-1
j_gene: TRBJ2-5
CDR3nt: TGTGCCACCAGTGATGCCTACCAGGGGTATAATGAGCAGTACTTC
CDR3aa: CATSDAYQGYNEQYF

d_gene: -
len: 15
abundance: -
v_gene: TRBV5-8
j_gene: TRBJ2-2
CDR3nt: TGTGCCAGCAGCTCCTCTCCTTGGGGCACCGGGGAGCTGTTTTTT
CDR3aa: CASSSSPWGTGELFF

d_gene: -
len: 12
abundance: -
v_gene: TRBV6-6
j_gene: TRBJ2-1
CDR3nt: TGTGCCAGCAGTTACTCGTCCGGGAGCGCGTTCTTC
CDR3aa: CASSYSSGSAFF

d_gene: -
len: 13
abundance: few
v_gene: TRBV12-3/TRBV12-4
j_gene: TRBJ2-1
CDR3nt: TGTGCCAGCAGTCCCTCTAGCGACAATGAGCAGTTCTTC
CDR3aa: CASSPSSDNEQFF

d_gene: -
len: 16
abundance: -
v_gene: TRBV2
j_gene: TRBJ2-7
CDR3nt: TGTGCCAGCAGGGAACTACGGACAGTCCTCTACAATGAGCAGTACTTC
CDR3aa: CASRELRTVLYNEQYF

d_gene: -
len: 13
abundance: many
v_gene: TRBV6-5
j_gene: TRBJ2-4
CDR3nt: TGTGCCGCAGGGGTAGGTGGGACGAACATTCAGTACTTC
CDR3aa: CAAGVGGTNIQYF

d_gene: -
len: 17
abundance: few
v_gene: TRBV2
j_gene: TRBJ2-3
CDR3nt: TGTGCCAGCACGACACTAGGGGGGAGGCCGAGCACAGATACGCAGTATTTT
CDR3aa: CASTTLGGRPSTDTQYF

d_gene: TRBD1
len: 16
abundance: many
v_gene: TRBV9
j_gene: TRBJ2-5
CDR3nt: TGTGCCAGCAGCGTTAGCTGGACAGGGGGCCAAGAGACCCAGTACTTC
CDR3aa: CASSVSWTGGQETQYF

d_gene: TRBD1
len: 15
abundance: -
v_gene: TRBV27
j_gene: TRBJ2-3
CDR3nt: TGTGCCAGCAGTTTTTTGGGACAGGGGGCGGATACGCAGTATTTT
CDR3aa: CASSFLGQGADTQYF

d_gene: -
len: 14
abundance: -
v_gene: TRBV7-2
j_gene: TRBJ1-2
CDR3nt: TGTGCCAGCAGCTTCAGACGGAAGGTTGGTGGCTACACCTTC
CDR3aa: CASSFRRKVGGYTF

d_gene: -
len: 13
abundance: -
v_gene: TRBV29-1
j_gene: TRBJ2-7
CDR3nt: TGCAGCGTTGAAAGGAGAGAGGGGGGCGAGCAGTACTTC
CDR3aa: CSVERREGGEQYF

d_gene: -
len: 14
abundance: once
v_gene: TRBV20-1
j_gene: TRBJ2-3
CDR3nt: TGCAGTGCTAGACCAATGACCGGCAAAGATACGCAGTATTTT
CDR3aa: CSARPMTGKDTQYF

d_gene: TRBD1
len: 13
abundance: many
v_gene: TRBV12-3/TRBV12-4
j_gene: TRBJ2-5
CDR3nt: TGTGCCAGCAGTTTGTTGGGACAGGGGACCCAGTACTTC
CDR3aa: CASSLLGQGTQYF

d_gene: -
len: 13
abundance: -
v_gene: TRBV28
j_gene: TRBJ2-5
CDR3nt: TGTGCCAGCAGTTTCGGCCGAGGATGGACCCAGTACTTC
CDR3aa: CASSFGRGWTQYF

d_gene: -
len: 14
abundance: few
v_gene: TRBV28
j_gene: TRBJ2-5
CDR3nt: TGTGCCAGCGTACCTGGGCAGCCTTGGGAGACCCAGTACTTC
CDR3aa: CASVPGQPWETQYF